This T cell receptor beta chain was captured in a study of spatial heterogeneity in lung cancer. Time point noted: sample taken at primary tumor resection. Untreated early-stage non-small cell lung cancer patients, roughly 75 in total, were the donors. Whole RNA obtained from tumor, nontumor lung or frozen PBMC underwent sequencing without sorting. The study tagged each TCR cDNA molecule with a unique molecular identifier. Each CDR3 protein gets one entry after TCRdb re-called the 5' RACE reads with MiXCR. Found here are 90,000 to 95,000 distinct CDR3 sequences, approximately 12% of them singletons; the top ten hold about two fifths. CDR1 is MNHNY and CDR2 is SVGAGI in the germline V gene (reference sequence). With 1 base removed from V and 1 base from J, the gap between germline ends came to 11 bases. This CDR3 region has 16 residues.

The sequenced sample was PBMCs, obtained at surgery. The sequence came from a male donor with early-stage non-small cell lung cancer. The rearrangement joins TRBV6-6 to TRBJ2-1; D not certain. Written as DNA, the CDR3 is TGTGCCAGCAGTTACTTTGATGTGGGTTCCTACAATGAGCAGTTCTTC. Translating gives CASSYFDVGSYNEQFF.